This TCR beta chain stems from a study of T cell responses to AZD1222 COVID-19 vaccine. Study-level points and caveats: Variant regions that are unmutated are reportedly the target of nearly half of spike-specific TCRs. Repertoire sampling was restricted to post-peak T cell response timepoints. Donors skewed white British and female; clonal diversity was possibly underestimated. Dominant CD4 TCR responses targeted spike regions 160-218 and 743-854.

This clone was seen just once. Its target is unknown. Sequencing used immunoSEQ multiplex PCR; TCRdb keeps in-frame clones, though not all of them. The sample holds 250,000 to 300,000 clones, around 93% seen once. Germline CDR1 SQVTM, CDR2 ANQGSEA. This CDR3 has 12 amino acids. Trimming pared 6 bases from V and 4 bases from J, leaving 13 bases between. The starting material was peripheral blood, obtained 28 days after the second AZD1222 dose. The rearrangement links TRBV29-1 to TRBJ2-7; D could derive from TRBD1 or TRBD2 (5 bases each). The clonotype originates from an adult who received the AZD1222 COVID-19 vaccine. The CDR3 bases are TGCAGCGTATTCCTGGGACGTTACGAGCAGTACTTC. It specifies CSVFLGRYEQYF.